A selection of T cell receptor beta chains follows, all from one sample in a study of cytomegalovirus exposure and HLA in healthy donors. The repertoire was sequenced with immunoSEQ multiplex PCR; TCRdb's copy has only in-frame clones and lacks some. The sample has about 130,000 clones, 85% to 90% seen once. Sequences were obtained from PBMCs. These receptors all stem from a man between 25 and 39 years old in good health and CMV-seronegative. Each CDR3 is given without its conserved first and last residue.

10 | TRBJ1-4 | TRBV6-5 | ASGEGVEKLF
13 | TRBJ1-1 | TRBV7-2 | ASSFPKTGRREAF
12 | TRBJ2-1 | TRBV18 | ASSQGQAQNEQF
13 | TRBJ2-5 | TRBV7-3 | ASSPTTSAQETQY
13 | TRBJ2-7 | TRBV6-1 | ASSDLDFLTYEQY
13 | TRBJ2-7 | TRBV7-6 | ASSISPGAAYEQY
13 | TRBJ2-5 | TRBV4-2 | ASSQGGPPEETQY
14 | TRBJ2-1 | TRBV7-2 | ASSSILAGPYNEQF
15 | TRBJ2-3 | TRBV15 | ATSRDRLAGAPDTQY
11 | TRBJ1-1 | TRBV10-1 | ASSAGGNTEAF
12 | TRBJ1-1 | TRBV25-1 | ASSWGQGFAEAF
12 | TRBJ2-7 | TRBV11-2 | ASSLTSGPYEQY
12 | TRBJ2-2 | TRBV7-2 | ASSFHTLTGELF
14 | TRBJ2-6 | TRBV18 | ASSPGQVTGANVLT
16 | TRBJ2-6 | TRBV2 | ASRPPGQGAPGANVLT
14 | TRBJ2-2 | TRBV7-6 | ASSSPGTANTGELF
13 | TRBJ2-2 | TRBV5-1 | ASSLVAGATGELF
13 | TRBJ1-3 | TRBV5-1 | ASSLLGHSGNTIY
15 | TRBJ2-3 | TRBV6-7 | ASSSTVRSGGTDTQY
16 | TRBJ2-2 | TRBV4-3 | ASSQELAGGMDTGELF
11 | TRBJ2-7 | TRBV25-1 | ASNRDTHYEQY
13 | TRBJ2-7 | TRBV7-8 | ASSFHDRYSYEQY
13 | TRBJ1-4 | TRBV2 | ASSGQGARGEKLF
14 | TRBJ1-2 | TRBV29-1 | SVEVEQGMANYGYT
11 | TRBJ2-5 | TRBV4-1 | ASSRDRKETQY
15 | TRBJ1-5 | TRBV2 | ASSDYYRDYSNQPQH
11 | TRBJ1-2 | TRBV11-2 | ASSLGTGDGYT
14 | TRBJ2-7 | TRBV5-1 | ASSLGGTNPSYEQY
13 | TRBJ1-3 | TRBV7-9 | ASTQEEISGNTIY
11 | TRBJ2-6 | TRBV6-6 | ASSSFGKNVLT
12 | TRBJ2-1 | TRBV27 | ASRPMALAGEQF
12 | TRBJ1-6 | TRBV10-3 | AISRDRANSPLH